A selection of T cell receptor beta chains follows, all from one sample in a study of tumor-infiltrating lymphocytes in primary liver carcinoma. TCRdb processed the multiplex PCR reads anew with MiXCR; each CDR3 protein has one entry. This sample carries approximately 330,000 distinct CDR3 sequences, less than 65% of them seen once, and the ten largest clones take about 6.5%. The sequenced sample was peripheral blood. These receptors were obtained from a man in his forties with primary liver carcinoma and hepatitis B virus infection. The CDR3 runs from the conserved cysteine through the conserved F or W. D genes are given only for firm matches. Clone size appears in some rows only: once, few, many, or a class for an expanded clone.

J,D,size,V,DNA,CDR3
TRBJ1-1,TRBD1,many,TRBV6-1,TGTGCCAGCACCACCCTCTGGCAGGGGGCTTCTGAAGCTTTCTTT,CASTTLWQGASEAFF
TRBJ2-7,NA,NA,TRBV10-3,TGTGCCATCAGTGCCTCGGGGGCCGAGCAGTACTTC,CAISASGAEQYF
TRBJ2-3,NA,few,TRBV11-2,TGTGTCAGCAGCTTAGCCGGCTTGGGTACGCAGTATTTT,CVSSLAGLGTQYF
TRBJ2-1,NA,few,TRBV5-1,TGCGCCAGCAGACAGGACAGCCCTACCTACAATGAGCAGTTCTTC,CASRQDSPTYNEQFF
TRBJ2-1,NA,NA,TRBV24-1,TGTGCCACGAGCACAACGGGCTCCTACAATGAGCAGTTCTTC,CATSTTGSYNEQFF
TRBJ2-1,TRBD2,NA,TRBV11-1,TGTGCCAGGAGCTTTGGGGGGGGACGATCCTATGAGCAGTTCTTC,CARSFGGGRSYEQFF
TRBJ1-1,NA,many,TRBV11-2,TGTGCCAGCAGCTTAGTCTCGCAGGGATGGACTGAAGCTTTCTTT,CASSLVSQGWTEAFF
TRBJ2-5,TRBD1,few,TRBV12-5,TGTGCTAGTGGTCCCGGGACAGTTTCTGGGTCCCAGTACTTC,CASGPGTVSGSQYF
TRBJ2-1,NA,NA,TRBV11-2,TGCGCCAGCAGCTTACCCGGGGTGGATCAGAAGTTCTTC,CASSLPGVDQKFF
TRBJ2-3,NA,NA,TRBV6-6,TGTGCCAGCAGTTACTTCACCCCAGCCACAGATACGCAGTATTTT,CASSYFTPATDTQYF